These 26 T cell receptor beta chains were sequenced from one sample in a study of cytomegalovirus exposure and HLA in healthy donors (dated by TCRdb to the late 2010s). Libraries were prepared through the immunoSEQ multiplex PCR assay. A mixture of 60 forward primers for TCR Vbeta segments and 13 reverse primers for TCR Jbeta segments was used in the multiplex PCR. TCRdb limited this immuneACCESS table to in-frame rearrangements with V and J called. A share of clones is missing; checked studies link under half to unresolved V genes, and the rest is unexplained. In all, the sample holds about 160,000 clones, and roughly 82% of those were seen once. Around 1.5% of the sample belongs to the ten largest clones. Sequenced: PBMCs. The receptors here all came from a girl aged 5-17 years in good health and CMV-seropositive.

This rearrangement joins TRBV2 to TRBJ1-2; 8 nucleotides align to TRBD1. The CDR3 contains 14 residues. The ends lost 6 bases at V and 1 base at J; junction bases unmatched: 4. Per the germline V gene, CDR1 is SNHLY and CDR2 is FYNNEI. The CDR3, as DNA: TGTGCCAGCAGGACAGGGGACTATAACTATGGCTACACCTTC. Amino acid sequence: CASRTGDYNYGYTF.

V is TRBV11-1 and J is TRBJ2-3, with D possibly being TRBD2 (5 bases). The CDR3 is 14 amino acids. From germline, CDR1 is SGHAT and CDR2 FQDESV (reference sequence). Trimming removed 2 bases from V and 4 bases from J, with 10 bases in between. CDR3 DNA: TGTGCCAGCAGCTTACGGGGTTACGCAGATACGCAGTATTTT. This sequence encodes CASSLRGYADTQYF. Variable domain in full (rest from reference TRBV11-1 and TRBJ2-3): EAEVAQSPRYKITEKSQAVAFWCDPISGHATLYWYRQILGQGPELLVQFQDESVVDDSQLPKDRFSAERLKGVDSTLKIQPAELGDSAMYLCASSLRGYADTQYFGPGTRLTVL.

The V gene is TRBV6-1, the J gene TRBJ2-7, with TRBD1 matching 10 bases. The CDR3 sequence is 15 residues long. Germline CDR1 reads MNHNS; CDR2 reads SASEGT. V was clipped by 1 base and J by 5 bases; unmatched bases: 5. CDR3 protein: CASSEVWTGGDEQYF. In DNA, the CDR3 is TGTGCCAGCAGTGAAGTTTGGACAGGGGGAGACGAGCAGTACTTC.

The chain uses TRBV28 and TRBJ2-1; TRBD1 matches 12 bases. Germline loops: CDR1 MDHEN, CDR2 SYDVKM. The trim removed 5 bases at V and 12 bases at J, leaving 11 bases unmatched. The CDR3 consists of 15 residues. Here the CDR3 DNA reads TGTGCCAGCAGTACTATCGGGACAGGGGGCCTCGGGCAGTTCTTC. Its protein product is CASSTIGTGGLGQFF.

The chain links TRBV5-6 to TRBJ1-6; TRBD1 matches 8 bases. After removal of 4 bases from V and 6 bases from J, the junction contained 3 bases not matched to a gene. Germline CDR1 and CDR2: SGHDT and YYEEEE. This CDR3 spans 14 amino acids. CDR3 sequence (DNA): TGTGCCAGCAGCAGAGACAGGGGTAATTCACCCCTCCACTTT. Its protein is CASSRDRGNSPLHF. Full variable domain (remainder filled in from reference TRBV5-6 and TRBJ1-6): DAGVTQSPTHLIKTRGQQVTLRCSPKSGHDTVSWYQQALGQGPQFIFQYYEEEERQRGNFPDRFSGHQFPNYSSELNVNALLLGDSALYLCASSRDRGNSPLHFGNGTRLTVT.

This clone was seen only once. This sequence joins TRBV28 and TRBJ1-1; 10 bases map to TRBD1. Germline V gene sequence: CDR1 MDHEN, CDR2 SYDVKM. V trimming: 5 bases; J trimming: 4 bases; junction bases outside the gene matches: 10. CDR3 length: 16 amino acids. In DNA form, the CDR3 reads TGTGCCAGCAGTACTCGACAGGGGGCCTTGAGCACTGAAGCTTTCTTT. Its translation is CASSTRQGALSTEAFF.

The CDR3 is CASSLRDQETQYF. The CDR3 bases are TGTGCCAGCAGCCTCCGGGACCAAGAGACCCAGTACTTC. The V and J genes are TRBV7-3 and TRBJ2-5; D gene ambiguous. The germline CDR1 and CDR2 sequences are SGHTA and FQGTGA. Trimming pared 5 bases from V and 0 bases from J, leaving 7 bases between. CDR3 length: 13 residues. Using reference TRBV7-3 and TRBJ2-5 for the parts outside the CDR3, the full variable domain is GAGVSQTPSNKVTEKGKYVELRCDPISGHTALYWYRQSLGQGPEFLIYFQGTGAADDSGLPNDRFFAVRPEGSVSTLKIQRTERGDSAVYLCASSLRDQETQYFGPGTRLLVL.

The gene calls are TRBV6-5 and TRBJ1-1; TRBD1 matches 9 bases. CDR1 and CDR2 (germline): MNHEY, SVGAGI. The CDR3 runs to 13 residues. V shed 9 bases and J 0 bases; nucleotides not matched to a gene: 2. CDR3 loop: CASGQGLNTEAFF. Written as DNA, the CDR3 is TGTGCCAGTGGACAGGGGTTGAACACTGAAGCTTTCTTT.

The chain combines TRBV5-1 with TRBJ1-1; D remains ambiguous. Trimming stripped 4 bases from V and 1 base from J, with 8 bases between. This CDR3 has 13 residues. The germline gives CDR1 SGHRS, CDR2 YFSETQ. This CDR3 reads CASSQLRNTEAFF. CDR3 bases: TGCGCCAGCAGCCAACTTAGGAACACTGAAGCTTTCTTT. Using reference TRBV5-1 and TRBJ1-1 for the parts outside the CDR3, the full variable domain is KAGVTQTPRYLIKTRGQQVTLSCSPISGHRSVSWYQQTPGQGLQFLFEYFSETQRNKGNFPGRFSGRQFSNSRSEMNVSTLELGDSALYLCASSQLRNTEAFFGQGTRLTVV.

The V and J genes are TRBV29-1 and TRBJ2-1; D is unclear. Germline V lookup: CDR1 SQVTM, CDR2 ANQGSEA. The CDR3 length is 11 residues. V was cut by 7 bases and J by 8 bases, with 12 bases left in between. The CDR3 spells CSASLSYEQFF. As DNA, the CDR3 is TGCAGCGCCTCCCTGAGCTATGAGCAGTTCTTC.

The chain links TRBV4-3 to TRBJ1-1; TRBD1 might be the D (6 bases). V dropped 0 bases and J dropped 0 bases, with 14 bases sitting between them. The CDR3 loop spans 17 amino acids. Germline loops: CDR1 LGHNA, CDR2 YSLEER. The CDR3, as DNA: TGCGCCAGCAGCCAAGAACCATCCGGGACACTGAACACTGAAGCTTTCTTT. Translation gives CASSQEPSGTLNTEAFF.

V usage is TRBV5-1 and J usage is TRBJ1-2, with D tentatively TRBD1 (5 bases). CDR1 is SGHRS and CDR2 is YFSETQ in the germline V gene. The CDR3 contains 14 residues. Trimming shortened V by 3 bases and J by 7 bases, and 16 bases separated the two germline ends. The CDR3 bases are TGCGCCAGCAGCTCCACGCGGCAGGGTCCTGGCTACACCTTC. Translating gives CASSSTRQGPGYTF.

The CDR3 DNA is TGTGCCAGCAGTCCCTTGGACAGCTTAAATCAGCCCCAGCATTTT. Its translation: CASSPLDSLNQPQHF. This chain uses TRBV27 with TRBJ1-5, with a weak D call TRBD1 (6 bases). V was cut by 5 bases and J by 4 bases, with 15 bases left in between. CDR1 and CDR2 from the germline V gene are MNHEY and SMNVEV (reference sequence). This CDR3 spans 15 amino acids.

The CDR3 region has the DNA TGTGCCAGCAGCTTGACGGGTGCCCGCAGCGGGGAGCTGTTTTTT. It codes for CASSLTGARSGELFF. J is TRBJ2-2 and V is TRBV7-3; D is unclear. V was shortened by 3 bases and J by 7 bases, with 15 bases between the two germline ends. This CDR3 is 15 amino acids long. Germline-derived CDR1 and CDR2 are SGHTA and FQGTGA.

CDR3 sequence: CSAGSGGEIWTQYF. In DNA, the CDR3 is TGCAGCGCTGGGTCGGGGGGTGAGATATGGACCCAGTACTTC. The rearrangement joins TRBV29-1 to TRBJ2-5; TRBD2 matches at 7 bases. The length of the CDR3 is 14 residues. The V gene end was trimmed by 7 bases and the J gene end by 7 bases; junction bases not matched to a gene: 15. Germline V gene lookup returns CDR1 SQVTM and CDR2 ANQGSEA.

The J gene is TRBJ2-3, the V gene TRBV7-2, with 7 bases matching TRBD1. This CDR3 has 14 residues. Unmatched junction bases numbered 4, after V lost 5 bases and J lost 2 bases. CDR1 and CDR2 (germline): SGHTA, FQGNSA. The CDR3 protein is CASSPTGTTDTQYF. CDR3 coding DNA: TGTGCCAGCAGCCCGACAGGGACCACAGATACGCAGTATTTT.

V and J are TRBV9 and TRBJ1-5, with 7 bases identical to TRBD1. CDR1 is SGDLS, CDR2 YYNGEE, per germline. The CDR3 loop spans 15 amino acids. V gave up 3 bases and J gave up 0 bases; unmatched junction bases: 3. The CDR3 DNA sequence: TGTGCCAGCAGCGAAACAGGGGATAGCAATCAGCCCCAGCATTTT. This codes for CASSETGDSNQPQHF.

The chain employs TRBV7-9 and TRBJ2-7; TRBD1 aligns across 10 bases. CDR3 length: 14 residues. CDR1 is SEHNR and CDR2 is FQNEAQ in the germline V gene (reference sequence). J gave up 2 bases and V 4 bases, and 2 bases lay outside the gene matches. CDR3 coding DNA: TGTGCCAGCAGCTCGGACAGGGGGGCCTACGAGCAGTACTTC. Protein: CASSSDRGAYEQYF. The full variable domain, rest sourced from reference TRBV7-9 and TRBJ2-7, is DTGVSQNPRHKITKRGQNVTFRCDPISEHNRLYWYRQTLGQGPEFLTYFQNEAQLEKSRLLSDRFSAERPKGSFSTLEIQRTEQGDSAMYLCASSSDRGAYEQYFGPGTRLTVT.

V gene TRBV5-1 combines with J gene TRBJ2-6, with 11 bases lining up with TRBD2. Germline lookup yields CDR1 SGHRS and CDR2 YFSETQ. There are 17 residues in the CDR3. J lost 4 bases, V lost 4 bases, and 7 bases had no gene match. The CDR3 DNA follows: TGCGCCAGCAGCACAACTAGCGGGGGTAGGGGGGCCAACGTCCTGACTTTC. Protein sequence: CASSTTSGGRGANVLTF.

The chain joins TRBV30 to TRBJ1-2; 7 bases fit TRBD1. The germline V gene has CDR1 GTSNPN and CDR2 SVGIG (reference sequence). The CDR3 sequence is 17 residues long. V dropped 0 bases and J dropped 4; count of bases not matched to a gene: 14. The CDR3 region has the DNA TGTGCCTGGAGTGTAAACCGCCAGGGGGATTGGCGCTATGGCTACACCTTC. This codes for CAWSVNRQGDWRYGYTF. The variable domain in full, completed from reference TRBV30 and TRBJ1-2, reads SQTIHQWPATLVQPVGSPLSLECTVEGTSNPNLYWYRQAAGRGLQLLFYSVGIGQISSEVPQNLSASRPQDRQFILSSKKLLLSDSGFYLCAWSVNRQGDWRYGYTFGSGTRLTVV.

The chain employs TRBV7-9 and TRBJ1-1; D unresolved. The CDR3 has 13 amino acids. Germline lookup yields CDR1 SEHNR and CDR2 FQNEAQ (reference sequence). V dropped 2 bases and J dropped 11 bases, with 15 bases sitting between them. CDR3 sequence: CASSLMAAEGAFF. The DNA for the CDR3 is TGTGCCAGCAGCTTAATGGCAGCGGAGGGTGCTTTCTTT.

The chain combines TRBV6-6 with TRBJ1-4; D is possibly TRBD1 (5 bases). The CDR3 runs 14 residues. Germline CDR1 and CDR2: MNHNY and SVGAGI (reference sequence). V lost 6 bases, J lost 5 bases, and 13 bases lay in between. Here the CDR3 reads CASRGRQTNEKLFF. CDR3 coding DNA: TGTGCCAGCAGGGGAAGACAGACGAATGAAAAACTGTTTTTT.

The rearrangement links TRBV7-9 to TRBJ1-5, with a weak D call TRBD1 (6 bases). Germline CDR1 reads SEHNR; CDR2 reads FQNEAQ (reference sequence). There are 15 residues in the CDR3. Trimming shortened V by 5 bases and J by 9 bases, and 20 bases separated the two germline ends. The CDR3 DNA reads TGTGCCAGCAGCAGAAATCAGGGGACCGTGGCGCCCCAGCATTTT. Encoded protein: CASSRNQGTVAPQHF.

The genes are TRBV30 and TRBJ1-5; D gene unclear. The CDR3 contains 13 residues. Per the germline V gene, CDR1 is GTSNPN and CDR2 is SVGIG (reference sequence). V dropped 0 bases and J dropped 7 bases, with 10 bases sitting between them. The chain's CDR3 is CAWSVNYGQPQHF. The CDR3, as DNA: TGTGCCTGGAGTGTAAATTATGGCCAGCCCCAGCATTTT.

This clone has a single count. The genes are TRBV28 and TRBJ2-1; 15 positions agree with TRBD2. After removal of 4 bases from V and 8 bases from J, the junction contained 12 bases not matched to a gene. The CDR3 is 18 amino acids. Germline V lookup: CDR1 MDHEN, CDR2 SYDVKM. The CDR3 spells CASSWGYGLAGGLHEQFF. The CDR3 nucleotides are TGTGCCAGCAGTTGGGGATACGGACTAGCGGGGGGGCTCCATGAGCAGTTCTTC.

The V gene is TRBV27, the J gene TRBJ2-7, with 8 nucleotides matching TRBD1. The germline V gene encodes CDR1 MNHEY and CDR2 SMNVEV (reference sequence). The CDR3 sequence is 15 residues long. The V gene end was trimmed by 3 bases and the J gene end by 4 bases; junction bases not matched to a gene: 8. CDR3 protein: CASSFHGQGYYEQYF. In DNA, the CDR3 is TGTGCCAGCAGTTTCCACGGACAGGGATATTACGAGCAGTACTTC.